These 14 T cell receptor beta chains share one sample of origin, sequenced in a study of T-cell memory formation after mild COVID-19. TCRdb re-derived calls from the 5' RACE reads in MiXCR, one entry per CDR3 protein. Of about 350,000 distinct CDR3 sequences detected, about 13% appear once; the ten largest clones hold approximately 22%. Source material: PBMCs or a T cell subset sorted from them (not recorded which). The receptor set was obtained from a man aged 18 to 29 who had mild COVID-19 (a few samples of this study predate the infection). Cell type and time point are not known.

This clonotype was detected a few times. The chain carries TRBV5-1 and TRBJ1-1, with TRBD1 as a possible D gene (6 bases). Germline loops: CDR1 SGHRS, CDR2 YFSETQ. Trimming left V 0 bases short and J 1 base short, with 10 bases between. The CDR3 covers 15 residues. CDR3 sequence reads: CASSLVSGANTEAFF. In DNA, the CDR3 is TGCGCCAGCAGCTTGGTGTCGGGGGCGAACACTGAAGCTTTCTTT.

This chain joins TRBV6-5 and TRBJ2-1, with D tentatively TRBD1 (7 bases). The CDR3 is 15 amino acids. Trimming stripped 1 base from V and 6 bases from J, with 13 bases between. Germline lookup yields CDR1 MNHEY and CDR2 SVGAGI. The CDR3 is CASSYFGRDSNEQFF. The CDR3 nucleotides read TGTGCCAGCAGTTACTTTGGGCGGGACAGCAATGAGCAGTTCTTC.

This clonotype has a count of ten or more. The CDR3 region has the DNA TGCGCCAGCAGCTTGGAAGCGTTACAAGAGACCCAGTACTTC. Protein sequence: CASSLEALQETQYF. The rearrangement links TRBV5-1 to TRBJ2-5; no clear D. CDR3 size: 14 residues. V lost 0 bases and J 2 bases, leaving 8 bases between the germline ends. Germline CDR1 is SGHRS and CDR2 is YFSETQ.

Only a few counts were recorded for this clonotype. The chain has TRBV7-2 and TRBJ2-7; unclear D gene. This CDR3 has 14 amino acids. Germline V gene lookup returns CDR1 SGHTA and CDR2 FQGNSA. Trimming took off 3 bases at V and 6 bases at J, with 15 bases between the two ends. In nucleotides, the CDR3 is TGTGCCAGCAGCTTTTTTAGCAGGACGGGCGAGCAGTACTTC. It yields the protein CASSFFSRTGEQYF. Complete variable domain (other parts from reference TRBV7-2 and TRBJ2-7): GAGVSQSPSNKVTEKGKDVELRCDPISGHTALYWYRQSLGQGLEFLIYFQGNSAPDKSGLPSDRFSAERTGGSVSTLTIQRTQQEDSAVYLCASSFFSRTGEQYFGPGTRLTVT.

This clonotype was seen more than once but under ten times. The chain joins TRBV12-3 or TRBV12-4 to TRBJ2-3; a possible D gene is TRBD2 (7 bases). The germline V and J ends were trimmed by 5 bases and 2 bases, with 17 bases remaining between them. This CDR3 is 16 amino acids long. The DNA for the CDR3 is TGTGCCAGCAGTCCTAGGGGGACTACTGCCACAGATACGCAGTATTTT. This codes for CASSPRGTTATDTQYF.

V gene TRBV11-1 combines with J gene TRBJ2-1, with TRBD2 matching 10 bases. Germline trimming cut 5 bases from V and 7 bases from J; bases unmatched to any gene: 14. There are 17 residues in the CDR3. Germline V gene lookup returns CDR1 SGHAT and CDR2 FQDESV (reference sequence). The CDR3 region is CASSPASSGGSRNEQFF. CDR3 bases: TGTGCCAGCAGCCCCGCGTCTAGCGGGGGCTCAAGGAATGAGCAGTTCTTC.

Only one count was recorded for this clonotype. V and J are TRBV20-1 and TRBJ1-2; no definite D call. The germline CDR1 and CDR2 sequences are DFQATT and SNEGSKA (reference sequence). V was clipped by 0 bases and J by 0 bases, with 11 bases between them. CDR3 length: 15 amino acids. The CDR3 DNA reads TGCAGTGCTAGAGATGGGGATTTAGCTAACTATGGCTACACCTTC. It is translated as CSARDGDLANYGYTF.

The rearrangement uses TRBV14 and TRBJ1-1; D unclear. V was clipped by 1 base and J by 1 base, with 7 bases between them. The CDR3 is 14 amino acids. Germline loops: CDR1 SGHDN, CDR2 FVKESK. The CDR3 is CASSQGSWNTEAFF. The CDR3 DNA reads TGTGCCAGCAGCCAAGGATCGTGGAACACTGAAGCTTTCTTT.

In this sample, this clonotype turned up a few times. In DNA, the CDR3 is TGTGCCAGCAGCTTGGGTTTGGCGGGGGGGCACAATGAGCAGTTCTTC. This sequence encodes CASSLGLAGGHNEQFF. The chain links TRBV5-5 to TRBJ2-1, with 9 bases aligning to TRBD2. This CDR3 has 16 amino acids. Germline V gives CDR1 SGHKS, CDR2 YYEKEE (reference sequence). With 0 bases clipped from V and 5 bases from J, the junction kept 6 bases outside the gene matches.

DNA of the CDR3: TGTGCCAGTAGTATCGGACAGCCTTATGGGGATGAGCAGTTCTTC. Translation gives CASSIGQPYGDEQFF. This rearrangement joins TRBV19 to TRBJ2-1, with D possibly matching TRBD1 (6 bases). The CDR3 has 15 amino acids. The germline V gene has CDR1 LNHDA and CDR2 SQIVND (reference sequence). The germline V and J ends were trimmed by 3 bases and 8 bases, with 17 bases remaining between them.

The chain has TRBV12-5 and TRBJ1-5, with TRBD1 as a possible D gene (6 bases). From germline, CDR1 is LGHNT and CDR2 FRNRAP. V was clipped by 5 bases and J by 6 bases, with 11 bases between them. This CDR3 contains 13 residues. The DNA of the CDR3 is TGTGCTAGTGGTAGTACAGGGACTCAGCCCCAGCATTTT. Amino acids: CASGSTGTQPQHF.

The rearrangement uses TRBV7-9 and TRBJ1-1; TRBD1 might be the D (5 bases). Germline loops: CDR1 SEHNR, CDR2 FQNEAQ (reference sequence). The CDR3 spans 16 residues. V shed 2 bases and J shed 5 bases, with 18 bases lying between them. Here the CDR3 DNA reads TGTGCCAGCAGCTTACCATGGGACCGGCGAGAAACTGAAGCTTTCTTT. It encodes CASSLPWDRRETEAFF.

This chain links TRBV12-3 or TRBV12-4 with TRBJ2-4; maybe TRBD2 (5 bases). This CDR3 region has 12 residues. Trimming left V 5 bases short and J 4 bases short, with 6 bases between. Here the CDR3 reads CASSGSKNIQYF. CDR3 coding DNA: TGTGCCAGCAGTGGGAGTAAAAACATTCAGTACTTC.

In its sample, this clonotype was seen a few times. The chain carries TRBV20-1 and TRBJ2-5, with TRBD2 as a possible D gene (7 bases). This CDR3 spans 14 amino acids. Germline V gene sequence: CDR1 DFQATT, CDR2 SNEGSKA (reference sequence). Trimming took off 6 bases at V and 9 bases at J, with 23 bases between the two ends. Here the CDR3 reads CSAPGPGGRVAQYF. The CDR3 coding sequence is TGCAGTGCCCCCGGGCCGGGGGGCCGGGTGGCCCAGTACTTC.